This TCR beta chain stems from a study of cytotoxic CD8 clonotypes in ibrutinib-treated CLL. At the level of the study: Patient counts were around 12 relapsed/refractory, around 15 treatment-naive and roughly 18 IGHV unmutated.

A word on this clone: Antigen unknown.

Depth targeted 1 in 200,000 to 1 in 1 million T cells, averaging around 9.5x coverage per clonotype. Only in-frame clones appear in the TCRdb table, and some are missing; sequencing was by immunoSEQ multiplex PCR. The table lists some 300,000 clones, roughly 85% of them singletons. Roughly 2 micrograms of genomic DNA from cryopreserved PBMCs went into TCR beta libraries. There are 19 residues in the CDR3. In germline, CDR1 is GTSNPN, CDR2 SVGIG (reference sequence). The junction had 15 bases not matched to a gene; V was cut back by 4 bases and J by 3 bases. Study results and caveats: Baseline values of clonality outstripped age-matched healthy donors and followed circulating CD8+ T-cell counts.

The sample in question was PBMCs, obtained before ibrutinib treatment. The chain links TRBV30 to TRBJ2-5, with TRBD2 identical over 15 bases. The TCR sequence derives from a human donor with chronic lymphocytic leukemia. As DNA, the CDR3 is TGTGCCTGGACCAAGGGGTCGGGACTAGCGGGAGGAAAAAAAGAGACCCAGTACTTC. Protein sequence: CAWTKGSGLAGGKKETQYF.